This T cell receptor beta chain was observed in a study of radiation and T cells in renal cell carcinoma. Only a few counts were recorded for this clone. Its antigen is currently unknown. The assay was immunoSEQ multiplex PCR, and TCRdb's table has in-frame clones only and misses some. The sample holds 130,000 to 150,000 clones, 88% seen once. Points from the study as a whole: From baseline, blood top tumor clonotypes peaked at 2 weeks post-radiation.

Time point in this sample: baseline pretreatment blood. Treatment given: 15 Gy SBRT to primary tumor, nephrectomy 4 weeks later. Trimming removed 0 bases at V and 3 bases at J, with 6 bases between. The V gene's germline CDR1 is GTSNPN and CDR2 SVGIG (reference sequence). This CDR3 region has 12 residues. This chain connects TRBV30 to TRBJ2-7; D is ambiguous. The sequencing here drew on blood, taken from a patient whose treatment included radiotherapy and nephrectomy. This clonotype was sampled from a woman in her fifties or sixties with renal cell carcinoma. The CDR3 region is CAWSVGRYEQYF. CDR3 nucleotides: TGTGCCTGGAGTGTAGGACGCTACGAGCAGTACTTC.